The 5 T cell receptor beta chains reported below all come from one sample, sequenced in a study of T cell repertoires in cytomegalovirus infection. TCRdb ran MiXCR on the reads and lists one entry per CDR3 protein. The table includes about a million distinct CDR3 sequences, 25% to 40% detected once. For these receptors, no antigen is known. Source: cultured CD8+ T cells from PBMCs, taken from culture after CMV antigen stimulation. The origin of the receptors is a human donor in good health (CMV status not recorded). Some clones in this sample may be carry-over from other donors' samples.

This chain connects TRBV27 to TRBJ1-1; 8 bases line up with TRBD1. Looked up from germline, CDR1 is MNHEY and CDR2 is SMNVEV (reference sequence). The CDR3 is 13 residues long. The J segment lost 7 bases and the V segment lost 2 bases, leaving 3 bases of the junction unmatched. CDR3: CASSLAGGREAFF. CDR3 DNA sequence: TGTGCCAGCAGTTTAGCAGGGGGCCGTGAAGCTTTCTTT.

The gene calls are TRBV24-1 and TRBJ2-1, with D perhaps assigned TRBD1 or TRBD2 (5 bases each). Per the germline V gene, CDR1 is KGHDR and CDR2 is SFDVKD. The CDR3 is 16 amino acids. The V gene lost 3 bases and the J gene lost 0 bases, with 11 bases spanning the gap. The CDR3 region has the DNA TGTGCCACCAGTGATCGGGACCGGAACTCCTACAATGAGCAGTTCTTC. Residues: CATSDRDRNSYNEQFF.

The V call is TRBV11-3, the J call TRBJ2-1; D tentatively fits TRBD1 or TRBD2 (6 bases each). V lost 5 bases, J lost 9 bases, and 11 bases lay in between. CDR3 length equals 12 residues. The germline V gene has CDR1 SGHNT and CDR2 YENEEA. The CDR3 protein is CASSIQGGEQFF. The DNA for the CDR3 is TGTGCCAGCAGCATACAGGGAGGTGAGCAGTTCTTC.

V gene TRBV18 combines with J gene TRBJ1-1; 8 bases match TRBD1. With 0 bases clipped from V and 5 bases from J, the junction kept 5 bases outside the gene matches. Germline V CDR1 and CDR2: KGHSH, LQKENI. CDR3 length equals 15 residues. CDR3: CASSPPTRGPTEAFF. CDR3 nucleotide sequence: TGTGCCAGCTCACCACCGACCAGGGGGCCGACTGAAGCTTTCTTT.

The rearrangement links TRBV7-6 to TRBJ1-5; D remains ambiguous. Trimming left V 2 bases short and J 7 bases short, with 12 bases between. This CDR3 is 14 amino acids long. Germline V lookup: CDR1 SGHVS, CDR2 FNYEAQ. CDR3 coding DNA: TGTGCCAGCAGCTTAAGCGGGGTTGACCAGCCCCAGCATTTT. Translated, it gives CASSLSGVDQPQHF.